What follows are 12 T cell receptor beta chains derived from one specimen sequenced in a study of T cell repertoires in aging, cancer and after chemotherapy. Rearranged V-D-J TRB sequences were amplified with a mixed TRB-A/B primer pool. TCRdb re-derived calls from the multiplex PCR reads in MiXCR, one entry per CDR3 protein. The data show more than 1,200 distinct CDR3 sequences, with about 20% seen just once and 21% held by the top ten. The template was genomic DNA from peripheral blood, not RNA. What was sequenced was blood. The receptors here all came from a human donor with a solid tumor.

V and J are TRBV5-5 and TRBJ2-3; D not resolved. The germline CDR1 and CDR2 sequences are SGHKS and YYEKEE (reference sequence). The CDR3 extends over 12 amino acids. Between the trimmed V and J ends, which lost 4 bases and 6 bases, there was a span of 9 bases. The CDR3 sequence is CASSPRMDTQYF. CDR3 nucleotides: TGTGCCAGCAGCCCGAGAATGGATACGCAGTATTTT.

This clonotype is judged medium-sized. The CDR3 DNA sequence: TGTGCCAGCAGTTTGCGTGCATCGGGACAGGGGGCCTCTGGGGCCAACGTCCTGACTTTC. It translates to CASSLRASGQGASGANVLTF. The J gene is TRBJ2-6, the V gene TRBV27; 12 bases agree with TRBD1. Germline V gives CDR1 MNHEY, CDR2 SMNVEV (reference sequence). The trim removed 3 bases at V and 0 bases at J, leaving 9 bases unmatched. The CDR3 is 20 amino acids.

The chain recombines TRBV19 with TRBJ2-3, with TRBD2 matching over 12 bases. CDR1 is LNHDA, CDR2 SQIVND, per germline (reference sequence). The CDR3 sequence is 15 residues long. After removal of 3 bases from V and 5 bases from J, the junction contained 3 bases not matched to a gene. For the CDR3, the DNA is TGTGCCAGTAGTATCGCGACTAGCGGGGGAGATACGCAGTATTTT. Protein: CASSIATSGGDTQYF. Supplemented by reference TRBV19 and TRBJ2-3, the full variable domain reads DGGITQSPKYLFRKEGQNVTLSCEQNLNHDAMYWYRQDPGQGLRLIYYSQIVNDFQKGDIAEGYSVSREKKESFPLTVTSAQKNPTAFYLCASSIATSGGDTQYFGPGTRLTVL.

By its share, this clonotype is medium-sized. The chain couples TRBV24-1 to TRBJ2-3, with 7 positions matching TRBD1. The CDR3 has 15 residues. CDR1 and CDR2 from the germline V gene are KGHDR and SFDVKD. After removal of 2 bases from V and 6 bases from J, the junction contained 7 bases not matched to a gene. CDR3 sequence: CATSDSRDSGDTQYF. The CDR3 DNA sequence: TGTGCCACCAGTGATTCAAGGGACAGTGGGGATACGCAGTATTTT.

This clonotype was recorded a few times. The chain employs TRBV12-3 or TRBV12-4 and TRBJ1-5, with D unresolved. Trimming took 4 bases from V and 2 from J, leaving 6 bases between them. This CDR3 has 13 amino acids. CDR3 amino acids: CASSSSRNQPQHF. For the CDR3, the DNA is TGTGCCAGCAGTTCGAGCCGCAATCAGCCCCAGCATTTT.

The J gene is TRBJ2-1, the V gene TRBV7-2; 15 bases align to TRBD2. This CDR3 comprises 18 residues. Looked up from germline, CDR1 is SGHTA and CDR2 is FQGNSA. V was pared by 5 bases and J by 2 bases, with 7 bases of the junction left unmatched. CDR3 amino acids: CASSPRTSGRVAYNEQFF. In DNA, the CDR3 is TGTGCCAGCAGCCCGAGGACTAGCGGGAGGGTGGCCTACAATGAGCAGTTCTTC.

This clonotype is labeled large (0.1 to 1%). The gene calls are TRBV19 and TRBJ1-4; tentatively, D is TRBD1 (6 bases). Germline-derived CDR1 and CDR2 are LNHDA and SQIVND (reference sequence). The V end lost 3 bases, the J end lost 0 bases, and 11 bases lay between the germline ends. This CDR3 contains 16 residues. CDR3 region: CASSMSGAATNEKLFF. The CDR3 nucleotides are TGTGCCAGTAGTATGTCAGGGGCTGCAACTAATGAAAAACTGTTTTTT.

This clonotype is medium-sized (0.01 to 0.1%) by share. V is TRBV5-6 and J is TRBJ2-7; the D gene is possibly TRBD1 (6 bases). CDR3 length: 14 amino acids. With 0 bases removed from V and 6 bases from J, the gap between germline ends came to 13 bases. Germline CDR1 is SGHDT and CDR2 is YYEEEE. For the CDR3, the DNA is TGTGCCAGCAGCTTGGATAGGACAGAGGGCGAGCAGTACTTC. Protein product: CASSLDRTEGEQYF.

The V and J genes are TRBV27 and TRBJ2-1, with 7 bases that match TRBD2. This CDR3 is 15 amino acids long. Trimming removed 7 bases from V and 5 bases from J; junction bases left unmatched: 11. The germline V gene has CDR1 MNHEY and CDR2 SMNVEV (reference sequence). The CDR3 sequence is CASTRGRGPDNEQFF. The DNA for the CDR3 is TGTGCCAGCACCCGTGGGAGGGGCCCCGACAATGAGCAGTTCTTC.

In this sample, this clonotype is medium-sized (0.01 to 0.1%). The chain links TRBV18 to TRBJ1-6, with unresolved D. Germline V gene sequence: CDR1 KGHSH, CDR2 LQKENI. The CDR3 loop spans 13 amino acids. The germline V and J ends were trimmed by 8 bases and 8 bases, with 13 bases remaining between them. The CDR3 DNA is TGTGCCAGCGGGTTAGCTTCGGATTCACCCCTCCACTTT. It codes for CASGLASDSPLHF.

This clonotype was found a few times. The chain uses TRBV5-1 and TRBJ2-5, with 10 nucleotides matching TRBD1. This CDR3 has 16 amino acids. Per germline, CDR1 SGHRS and CDR2 YFSETQ. The J segment lost 0 bases and the V segment lost 5 bases, leaving 7 bases of the junction unmatched. The CDR3 sequence is CASSFSGTGDQETQYF. The CDR3, as DNA: TGCGCCAGCAGTTTTTCCGGGACAGGGGACCAAGAGACCCAGTACTTC.

This clonotype is large by share. The chain couples TRBV5-4 to TRBJ2-2; D assignment may be TRBD1 or TRBD2 (5 bases each). Germline V lookup: CDR1 SGHNT, CDR2 YYREEE (reference sequence). The CDR3 totals 15 residues. Trimming removed 0 bases at V and 3 bases at J, with 9 bases between. The CDR3: CASSLGGYDTGELFF. CDR3 sequence (DNA): TGTGCCAGCAGCTTGGGGGGGTATGACACCGGGGAGCTGTTTTTT.